A selection of T cell receptor beta chains follows, all from one sample in a study of T cell responses to AZD1222 COVID-19 vaccine. Measured with immunoSEQ multiplex PCR; TCRdb has only the in-frame clones, and not every one. The repertoire holds about 40,000 clones, with 88% as singletons. The sequences come from peripheral blood, collected 28 days after the second dose of the MenACWY control vaccine. These receptors were collected from an adult who received the MenACWY meningococcal vaccine as a control. Each CDR3 is given with its conserved first and last residue. A D gene is named only where the DNA matches it firmly. The listing skips clone size in some rows; elsewhere it reads once, few, many or a size class.

size: .
J: TRBJ2-2
D: TRBD2
V: TRBV4-2
CDR3: CASSLRLAGNTGELFF
DNA: TGTGCCAGCAGCCTTCGACTAGCGGGGAACACCGGGGAGCTGTTTTTT

size: .
J: TRBJ1-2
D: .
V: TRBV4-1
CDR3: CASSQERRGLDYGYTF
DNA: TGCGCCAGCAGCCAGGAGAGGAGGGGCCTTGACTATGGCTACACCTTC

size: .
J: TRBJ2-5
D: .
V: TRBV7-9
CDR3: CASSGRVFQETQYF
DNA: TGTGCCAGCAGTGGTCGGGTTTTCCAAGAGACCCAGTACTTC

size: .
J: TRBJ2-7
D: .
V: TRBV28
CDR3: CASSSLDGVRGEQYF
DNA: TGTGCCAGCAGCAGTTTGGATGGGGTACGTGGCGAGCAGTACTTC

size: .
J: TRBJ1-6
D: .
V: TRBV4-2
CDR3: CASSQDRQDKGLSPLHF
DNA: TGTGCCAGCAGCCAAGATCGTCAGGACAAGGGACTATCACCCCTCCACTTT

size: .
J: TRBJ2-3
D: TRBD2
V: TRBV2
CDR3: CASKEGLAGTDTQYF
DNA: TGTGCCAGCAAAGAAGGACTAGCGGGCACAGATACGCAGTATTTT

size: .
J: TRBJ1-1
D: .
V: TRBV7-7
CDR3: CASSLTENTEAFF
DNA: TGTGCTAGCAGCTTGACAGAGAACACTGAAGCTTTCTTT

size: .
J: TRBJ2-1
D: .
V: TRBV4-2
CDR3: CASSQASGGRGEQFF
DNA: TGTGCCAGCAGCCAAGCCTCTGGAGGTAGAGGTGAGCAGTTCTTC

size: .
J: TRBJ2-1
D: .
V: TRBV5-1
CDR3: CASSPRQTYNEQFF
DNA: TGCGCCAGCAGCCCCCGACAGACATACAATGAGCAGTTCTTC

size: few
J: TRBJ2-6
D: .
V: TRBV7-9
CDR3: CARKDGSSGANVLTF
DNA: TGTGCCAGAAAAGATGGGAGCTCTGGGGCCAACGTCCTGACTTTC

size: .
J: TRBJ1-1
D: .
V: TRBV6-5
CDR3: CASSYSRVGNTEAFF
DNA: TGTGCCAGCAGTTACTCTCGGGTAGGGAACACTGAAGCTTTCTTT

size: .
J: TRBJ2-7
D: TRBD1
V: TRBV7-9
CDR3: CASTLVPGQQVYEQYF
DNA: TGTGCCAGCACCCTGGTTCCGGGACAGCAAGTTTACGAGCAGTACTTC

size: .
J: TRBJ1-5
D: .
V: TRBV23-1
CDR3: CASSQLARRRNQPQHF
DNA: TGCGCCAGCAGTCAACTAGCACGACGGAGGAATCAGCCCCAGCATTTT

size: once
J: TRBJ2-3
D: .
V: TRBV5-4
CDR3: CASSFGGANSDTQYF
DNA: TGTGCCAGCAGCTTTGGGGGAGCGAATTCAGATACGCAGTATTTT

size: .
J: TRBJ2-2
D: .
V: TRBV3-1/TRBV3-2
CDR3: CASRQLGDTGELFF
DNA: TGTGCCAGCAGGCAGTTAGGGGACACCGGGGAGCTGTTTTTT

size: .
J: TRBJ2-4
D: .
V: TRBV9
CDR3: CASSVDPPLGKNIQYF
DNA: TGTGCCAGCAGCGTAGATCCGCCCCTGGGCAAAAACATTCAGTACTTC

size: .
J: TRBJ1-4
D: TRBD1
V: TRBV5-5
CDR3: CASSLSGTADEKLFF
DNA: TGTGCCAGCAGCTTGAGTGGGACAGCTGATGAAAAACTGTTTTTT

size: .
J: TRBJ1-2
D: .
V: TRBV30
CDR3: CAWNLLRTPGYTF
DNA: TGTGCCTGGAATCTCCTCCGGACTCCTGGCTACACCTTC

size: .
J: TRBJ1-2
D: .
V: TRBV7-9
CDR3: CASSLATANYGYTF
DNA: TGTGCCAGCAGCTTAGCGACAGCTAACTATGGCTACACCTTC

size: .
J: TRBJ2-1
D: TRBD2
V: TRBV7-9
CDR3: CASSQSGSRNEQFF
DNA: TGTGCCAGCAGCCAAAGCGGGAGTAGGAATGAGCAGTTCTTC